The T cell receptor (beta chain) under discussion was sequenced for a study of OX40 agonist ivuxolimab in advanced cancers. Across the whole study: An anti-OX40 (CD134) antibody with agonistic activity, ivuxolimab, was administered to patients.

Method: immunoSEQ multiplex PCR; TCRdb's copy keeps in-frame clones and lacks some. This sample carries 90,000 to 95,000 clones, 80% to 90% of them seen once, and the ten largest clones take more than 4%. The CDR3 has 15 residues. V was cut by 0 bases and J by 2 bases, with 12 bases left in between. Germline V lookup: CDR1 SGDLS, CDR2 YYNGEE. Study outcomes and limitations: Antigen specificity was not determined for the expanded peripheral T cells. At 0.1 to 3.0 mg/kg and by week 6, CD4+ and CD8+ T cells in the blood had expanded clonally. In the 0.1-3.0 mg/kg groups, partial responders showed among the lowest expansion.

Notes on this clone: What it binds is unknown.

The sample consisted of CD4+ or CD8+ T cells sorted from blood, taken in a trial of the OX40 agonist ivuxolimab. J is TRBJ2-7 and V is TRBV9; D is possibly TRBD1 (5 bases). The clonotype originates from an adult with an advanced solid tumor such as melanoma, head and neck, liver or kidney cancer. Here the CDR3 reads CASSVGGAGAYEQYF. The DNA of the CDR3 is TGTGCCAGCAGCGTAGGTGGGGCAGGTGCCTACGAGCAGTACTTC.